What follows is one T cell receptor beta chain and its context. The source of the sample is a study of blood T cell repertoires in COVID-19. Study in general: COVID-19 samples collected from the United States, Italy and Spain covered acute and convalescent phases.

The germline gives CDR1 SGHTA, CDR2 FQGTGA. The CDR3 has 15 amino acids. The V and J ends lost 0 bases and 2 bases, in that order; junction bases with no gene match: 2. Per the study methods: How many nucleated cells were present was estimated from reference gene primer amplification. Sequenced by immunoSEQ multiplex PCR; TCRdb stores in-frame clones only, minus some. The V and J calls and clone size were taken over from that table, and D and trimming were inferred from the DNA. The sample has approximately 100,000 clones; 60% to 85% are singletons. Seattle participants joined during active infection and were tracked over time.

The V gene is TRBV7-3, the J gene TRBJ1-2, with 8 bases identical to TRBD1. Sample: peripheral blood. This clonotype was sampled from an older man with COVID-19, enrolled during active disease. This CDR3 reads CASSLTAGGNYGYTF. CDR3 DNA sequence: TGTGCCAGCAGCTTAACGGCAGGGGGCAACTATGGCTACACCTTC.